These 11 T cell receptor beta chains were all obtained from the same sample, sequenced in a study of regulatory T cells in long-lasting Graves disease. Investigators prepared the TCR beta libraries by applying iRepertoire HTBI primers and Arm-PCR of CDR3 regions. TCRdb itself ran the multiplex PCR reads through MiXCR, one entry per CDR3 protein. The sample lists under 700,000 distinct CDR3 sequences; about 15% were seen once. The time point denotes: newly diagnosed GD, antithyroid drugs for less than 3 months. After RNA was extracted from PBMCs, the TCR library was made from it. The sample also formed part of further work on T cells in Graves' hyperthyroidism and ophthalmopathy.

The sample in question was peripheral blood mononuclear cells (PBMCs), obtained at new diagnosis, from a patient treated with antithyroid drugs. All receptors come from a woman aged 35-65 years with Graves disease.

This rearrangement joins TRBV7-9 to TRBJ2-7; the match to TRBD1 covers 7 bases. Germline V gene lookup returns CDR1 SEHNR and CDR2 FQNEAQ (reference sequence). The CDR3 runs 15 residues. V trimming: 5 bases; J trimming: 3 bases; junction bases outside the gene matches: 10. CDR3 loop: CASSDKGQRLYEQYF. CDR3 sequence (DNA): TGTGCCAGCAGCGACAAGGGACAGAGACTCTACGAGCAGTACTTC.

This clonotype was found a few times. As DNA, the CDR3 is TGTGCCAGCAGGGAGGGACAGGGGGCAGGGAACACTGAAGCTTTCTTT. Amino acid sequence: CASREGQGAGNTEAFF. The genes are TRBV6-1 and TRBJ1-1, with TRBD1 matching over 12 bases. The length of the CDR3 is 16 residues. In germline, CDR1 is MNHNS, CDR2 SASEGT. Trimming removed 6 bases from V and 1 base from J; junction bases left unmatched: 6.

CDR3 coding DNA: TGTGCCAGCAGCCAGCTAGCGGGGGCCCTCTCCTACAATGAGCAGTTCTTC. As protein: CASSQLAGALSYNEQFF. This chain connects TRBV14 to TRBJ2-1; 10 positions agree with TRBD2. The V and J ends lost 3 bases and 0 bases, in that order; junction bases with no gene match: 5. The CDR3 is made up of 17 amino acids. Germline-derived CDR1 and CDR2 are SGHDN and FVKESK.

This clonotype appeared many times. V is TRBV3-1 and J is TRBJ2-1; 10 bases agree with TRBD2. V lost 4 bases, J lost 7 bases, and 4 bases stayed unmatched. Germline V gene sequence: CDR1 LGHDT, CDR2 YNNKEL (reference sequence). This CDR3 has 14 residues. The CDR3 region has the DNA TGTGCCAGCAGCCCCGGGACTAGCGTTAATGAGCAGTTCTTC. This sequence encodes CASSPGTSVNEQFF.

This chain joins TRBV10-3 and TRBJ2-3; D is possibly TRBD2 (6 bases). Germline loops: CDR1 ENHRY, CDR2 SYGVKD. Trimming stripped 6 bases from V and 6 bases from J, with 16 bases between. The length of the CDR3 is 14 residues. The CDR3 reads CAISRDLIRDTQYF. The CDR3 bases are TGTGCCATCAGCCGGGACTTAATCCGGGATACGCAGTATTTT.

This sequence joins TRBV19 and TRBJ2-5; D assignment may be TRBD1 or TRBD2 (5 bases each). The V and J ends lost 4 bases and 2 bases respectively, with 14 bases between them. This CDR3 is built from 15 residues. Germline V lookup: CDR1 LNHDA, CDR2 SQIVND (reference sequence). The CDR3 DNA reads as TGTGCCAGTAGTACCCTGGGGGTGTCTCAAGAGACCCAGTACTTC. It codes for CASSTLGVSQETQYF.

This chain links TRBV27 with TRBJ1-2, with 9 nucleotides matching TRBD1. The CDR3 consists of 16 residues. Looked up from germline, CDR1 is MNHEY and CDR2 is SMNVEV (reference sequence). V lost 4 bases to trimming and J lost 6 bases; unmatched junction nucleotides: 12. In DNA, the CDR3 is TGTGCCAGCAGTTACAATCCCTTGGGACAGGGCAATGGCTACACCTTC. Amino acid sequence: CASSYNPLGQGNGYTF.

This clonotype was seen many times. The chain carries TRBV2 and TRBJ1-2; maybe TRBD1 (6 bases). Deletions cut 7 bases from V and 1 base from J, with 22 bases between. The CDR3 is 17 amino acids. Germline-derived CDR1 and CDR2 are SNHLY and FYNNEI. The CDR3: CASTDRPVPIGNYGYTF. The CDR3 nucleotides are TGTGCCAGCACGGACAGACCCGTACCCATAGGTAACTATGGCTACACCTTC.

The chain combines TRBV7-9 with TRBJ1-5; D is unclear. V dropped 7 bases and J dropped 2 bases, with 12 bases sitting between them. The CDR3 is 14 residues long. Germline V CDR1 and CDR2: SEHNR, FQNEAQ (reference sequence). DNA for the CDR3: TGTGCCAGCACCAGAGGGTTCGGCAATCAGCCCCAGCATTTT. Protein sequence: CASTRGFGNQPQHF.

The CDR3 DNA sequence: TGCGCCAGCAGCCAGACGGGGGGACAGGGCCCCTACGAGCAGTACTTC. Amino acids: CASSQTGGQGPYEQYF. The gene calls are TRBV4-1 and TRBJ2-7; the match to TRBD1 covers 9 bases. The CDR3 has 16 amino acids. The trim removed 3 bases at V and 2 bases at J, leaving 8 bases unmatched. Germline CDR1 and CDR2: MGHRA and YSYEKL.

CDR3 DNA sequence: TGTGCCAGCAGGGGGGAGGGTATAGCCGGGGAGCTGTTTTTT. Amino acid sequence: CASRGEGIAGELFF. V usage is TRBV25-1 and J usage is TRBJ2-2; 7 nucleotides match TRBD2. This CDR3 spans 14 amino acids. Germline V gives CDR1 MGHDK, CDR2 SYGVNS. V lost 6 bases, J lost 6 bases, and 7 bases stayed unmatched.